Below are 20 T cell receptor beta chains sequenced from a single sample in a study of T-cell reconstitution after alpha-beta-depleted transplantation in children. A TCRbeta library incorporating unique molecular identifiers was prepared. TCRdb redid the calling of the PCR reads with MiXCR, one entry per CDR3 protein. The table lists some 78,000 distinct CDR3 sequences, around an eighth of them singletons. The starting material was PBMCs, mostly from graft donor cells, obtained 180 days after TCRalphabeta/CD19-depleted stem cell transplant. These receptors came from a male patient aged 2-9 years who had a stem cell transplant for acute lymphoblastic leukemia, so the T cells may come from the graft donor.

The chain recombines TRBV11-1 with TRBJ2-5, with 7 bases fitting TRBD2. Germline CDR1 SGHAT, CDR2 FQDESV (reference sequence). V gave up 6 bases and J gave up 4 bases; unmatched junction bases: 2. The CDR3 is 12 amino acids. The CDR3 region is CASRGGSETQYF. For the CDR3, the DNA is TGTGCCAGCAGGGGGGGGTCAGAGACCCAGTACTTC. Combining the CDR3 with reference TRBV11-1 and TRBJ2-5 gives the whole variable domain EAEVAQSPRYKITEKSQAVAFWCDPISGHATLYWYRQILGQGPELLVQFQDESVVDDSQLPKDRFSAERLKGVDSTLKIQPAELGDSAMYLCASRGGSETQYFGPGTRLLVL.

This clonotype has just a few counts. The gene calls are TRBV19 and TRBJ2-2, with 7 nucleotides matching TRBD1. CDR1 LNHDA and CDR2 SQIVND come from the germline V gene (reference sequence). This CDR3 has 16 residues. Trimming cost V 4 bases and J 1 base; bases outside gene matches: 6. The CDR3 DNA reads TGTGCCAGTAGTACCTTCGGGACAGTGAACACCGGGGAGCTGTTTTTT. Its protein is CASSTFGTVNTGELFF.

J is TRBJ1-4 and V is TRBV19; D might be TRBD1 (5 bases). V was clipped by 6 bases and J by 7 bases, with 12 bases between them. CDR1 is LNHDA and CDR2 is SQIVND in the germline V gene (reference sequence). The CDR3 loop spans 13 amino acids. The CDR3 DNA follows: TGTGCCAGTAGCGCCCGGGACGGTGAAAAACTGTTTTTT. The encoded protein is CASSARDGEKLFF.

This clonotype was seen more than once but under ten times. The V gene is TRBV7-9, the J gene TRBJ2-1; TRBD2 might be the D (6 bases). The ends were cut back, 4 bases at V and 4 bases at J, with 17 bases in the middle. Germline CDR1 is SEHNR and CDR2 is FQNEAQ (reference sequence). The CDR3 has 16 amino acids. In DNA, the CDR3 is TGTGCCAGCAGCTCCCATAGCGGCTGGGGTTACAATGAGCAGTTCTTC. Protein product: CASSSHSGWGYNEQFF.

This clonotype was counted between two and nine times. Here the CDR3 reads CASSFTGGKAYEQYF. The CDR3, as DNA: TGTGCCAGCAGCTTCACAGGGGGCAAGGCCTACGAGCAGTACTTC. The J gene is TRBJ2-7, the V gene TRBV5-4, with TRBD1 identical over 9 bases. This CDR3 comprises 15 residues. Trimming at V came to 2 bases and at J to 2 bases, leaving 5 bases not matched to a gene. Germline V gene sequence: CDR1 SGHNT, CDR2 YYREEE (reference sequence). The complete variable domain, with remaining parts taken from reference TRBV5-4 and TRBJ2-7, reads ETGVTQSPTHLIKTRGQQVTLRCSSQSGHNTVSWYQQALGQGPQFIFQYYREEENGRGNFPPRFSGLQFPNYSSELNVNALELDDSALYLCASSFTGGKAYEQYFGPGTRLTVT.

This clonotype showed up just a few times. In DNA form, the CDR3 reads TGCGCCCCTTCTAGCGGGAAGACGCCAGATACGCAGTATTTT. Residues: CAPSSGKTPDTQYF. The chain recombines TRBV4-3 with TRBJ2-3, with 9 nucleotides matching TRBD2. CDR3 length equals 14 residues. Germline V CDR1 and CDR2: LGHNA, YSLEER. J gave up 4 bases and V 11 bases, and 10 bases lay outside the gene matches.

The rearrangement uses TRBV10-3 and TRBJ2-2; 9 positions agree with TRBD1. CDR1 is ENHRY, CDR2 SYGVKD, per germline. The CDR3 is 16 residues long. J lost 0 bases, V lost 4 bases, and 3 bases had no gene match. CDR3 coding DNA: TGTGCCATCAGTGGGACAGGGGTGGCGAACACCGGGGAGCTGTTTTTT. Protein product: CAISGTGVANTGELFF.

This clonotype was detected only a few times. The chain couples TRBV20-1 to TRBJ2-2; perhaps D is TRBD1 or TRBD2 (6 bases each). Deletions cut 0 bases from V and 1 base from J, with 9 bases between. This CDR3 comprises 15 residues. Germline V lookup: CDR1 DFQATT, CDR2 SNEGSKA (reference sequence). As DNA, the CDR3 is TGCAGTGCTAGAGATCGGGGGCAGAACACCGGGGAGCTGTTTTTT. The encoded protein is CSARDRGQNTGELFF.

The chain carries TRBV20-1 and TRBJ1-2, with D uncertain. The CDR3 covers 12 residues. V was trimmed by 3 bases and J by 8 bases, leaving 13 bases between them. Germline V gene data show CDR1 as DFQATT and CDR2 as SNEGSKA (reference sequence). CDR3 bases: TGCAGTGCTAGTAAGGTGAACGGGGGCTACACCTTC. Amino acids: CSASKVNGGYTF.

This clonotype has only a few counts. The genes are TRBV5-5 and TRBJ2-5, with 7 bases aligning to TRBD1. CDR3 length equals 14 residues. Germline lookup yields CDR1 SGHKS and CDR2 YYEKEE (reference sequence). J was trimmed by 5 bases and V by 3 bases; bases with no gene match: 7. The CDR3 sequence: CASSSPGQKETQYF. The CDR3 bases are TGTGCCAGCAGCTCTCCGGGACAGAAGGAGACCCAGTACTTC.

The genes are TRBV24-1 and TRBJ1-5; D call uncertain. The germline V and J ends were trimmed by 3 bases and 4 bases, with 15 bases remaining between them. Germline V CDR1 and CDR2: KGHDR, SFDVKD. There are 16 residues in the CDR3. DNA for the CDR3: TGTGCCACCAGTGATCCTGGGAGTGGCTCGAATCAGCCCCAGCATTTT. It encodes CATSDPGSGSNQPQHF.

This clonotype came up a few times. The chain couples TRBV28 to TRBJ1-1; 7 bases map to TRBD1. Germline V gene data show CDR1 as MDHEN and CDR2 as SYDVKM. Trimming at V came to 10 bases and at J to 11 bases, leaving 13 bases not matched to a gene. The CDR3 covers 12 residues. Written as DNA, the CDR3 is TGTGCCACCCTCTTGACAGGGACGGTTGCTTTCTTT. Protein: CATLLTGTVAFF.

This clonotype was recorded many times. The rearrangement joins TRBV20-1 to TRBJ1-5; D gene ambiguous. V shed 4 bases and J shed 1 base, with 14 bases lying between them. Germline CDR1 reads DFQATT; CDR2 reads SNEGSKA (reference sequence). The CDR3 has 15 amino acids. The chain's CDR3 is CSANPLEGSNQPQHF. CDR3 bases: TGCAGTGCTAACCCCCTGGAGGGAAGCAATCAGCCCCAGCATTTT.

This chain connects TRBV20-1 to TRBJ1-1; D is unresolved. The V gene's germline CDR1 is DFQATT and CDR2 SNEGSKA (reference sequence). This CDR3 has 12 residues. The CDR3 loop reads CREGGENTEAFF. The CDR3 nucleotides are TGCAGGGAGGGTGGGGAGAACACTGAAGCTTTCTTT.

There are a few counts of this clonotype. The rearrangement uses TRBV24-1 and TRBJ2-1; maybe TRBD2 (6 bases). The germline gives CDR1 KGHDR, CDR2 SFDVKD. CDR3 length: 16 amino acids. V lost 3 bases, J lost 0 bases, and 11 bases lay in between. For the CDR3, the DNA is TGTGCCACCAGTGATATCCTAGCGCCCTCCTACAATGAGCAGTTCTTC. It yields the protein CATSDILAPSYNEQFF.

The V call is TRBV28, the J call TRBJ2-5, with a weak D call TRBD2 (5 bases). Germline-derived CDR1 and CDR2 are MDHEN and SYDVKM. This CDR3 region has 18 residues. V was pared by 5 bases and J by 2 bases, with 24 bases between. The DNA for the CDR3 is TGTGCCAGCAGTCTGGGGTGGGGTTGGGAGCTGGCTCAAGAGACCCAGTACTTC. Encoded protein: CASSLGWGWELAQETQYF.

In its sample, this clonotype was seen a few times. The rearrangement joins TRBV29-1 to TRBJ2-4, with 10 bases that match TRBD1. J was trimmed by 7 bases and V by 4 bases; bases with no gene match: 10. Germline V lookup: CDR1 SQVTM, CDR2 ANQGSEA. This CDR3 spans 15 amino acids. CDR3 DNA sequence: TGCAGCGTTGCCGCCGGGACAGGGGTCTGGAACATTCAGTACTTC. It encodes CSVAAGTGVWNIQYF.

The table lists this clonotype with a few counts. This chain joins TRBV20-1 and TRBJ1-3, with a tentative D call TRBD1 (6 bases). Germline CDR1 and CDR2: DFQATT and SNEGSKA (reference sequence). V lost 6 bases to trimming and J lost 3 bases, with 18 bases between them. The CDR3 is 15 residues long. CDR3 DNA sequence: TGCAGTGCCAATAGCCTGGACAGCCTTGGAAACACCATATATTTT. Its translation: CSANSLDSLGNTIYF.

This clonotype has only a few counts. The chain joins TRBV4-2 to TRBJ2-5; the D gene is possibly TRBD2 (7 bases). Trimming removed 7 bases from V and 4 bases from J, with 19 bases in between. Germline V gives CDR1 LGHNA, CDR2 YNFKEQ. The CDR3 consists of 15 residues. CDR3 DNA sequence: TGTGCCAGCACCTCGGTCTTGGCGGGGGCAGAGACCCAGTACTTC. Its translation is CASTSVLAGAETQYF.

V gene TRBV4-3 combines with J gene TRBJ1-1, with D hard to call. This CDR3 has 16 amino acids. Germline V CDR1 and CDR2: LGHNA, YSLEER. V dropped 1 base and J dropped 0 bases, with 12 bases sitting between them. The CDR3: CASSQAQGHLNTEAFF. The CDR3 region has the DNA TGCGCCAGCAGCCAAGCTCAAGGTCACCTGAACACTGAAGCTTTCTTT.